Below, 26 T cell receptor beta chains from the same sample are listed, as sequenced in a study of cytomegalovirus exposure and HLA in healthy donors. Libraries were prepared by immunoSEQ multiplex PCR; TCRdb keeps only in-frame clonotypes and omits some of them. The table shows 250,000 to 400,000 clones, with about nine tenths occurring only once. The sample consisted of PBMCs. These receptors were taken from a woman aged 25-40 years in good health and CMV-seropositive.

The J gene is TRBJ2-5, the V gene TRBV29-1, with TRBD1 identical over 8 bases. Trimming removed 4 bases from V and 1 base from J; junction bases left unmatched: 8. Germline CDR1 reads SQVTM; CDR2 reads ANQGSEA. The CDR3 runs to 15 residues. Here the CDR3 DNA reads TGCAGCGTTGGAGACCTGACAGGGGTCCAAGAGACCCAGTACTTC. Its translation: CSVGDLTGVQETQYF.

The V gene is TRBV30, the J gene TRBJ2-3; weak D call: TRBD1 (6 bases). V dropped 7 bases and J dropped 9 bases, with 14 bases sitting between them. From germline, CDR1 is GTSNPN and CDR2 SVGIG (reference sequence). This CDR3 spans 11 amino acids. In DNA, the CDR3 is TGTGCCTTTTACAGGGACGGCACGCAGTATTTT. Its translation: CAFYRDGTQYF.

This sequence joins TRBV7-5 and TRBJ2-3; TRBD2 is the table's D call, not checked against the DNA. TRBV7-5 constitutes a pseudogene. This CDR3 is 15 amino acids long. CDR3 coding DNA: TGTGTCAGAAGCTTACAAGCGGCCCCCCTTCTGCCGCAGTATTTT. Translated: CVRSLQAAPLLPQYF.

This chain uses TRBV28 with TRBJ2-7; 7 bases agree with TRBD1. The germline gives CDR1 MDHEN, CDR2 SYDVKM. J was trimmed by 7 bases and V by 3 bases; bases with no gene match: 6. The CDR3 extends over 13 amino acids. In DNA form, the CDR3 reads TGTGCCAGCAGTTTGATTAGGGGGCAAGAGCAGTACTTC. This sequence encodes CASSLIRGQEQYF.

The chain couples TRBV4-2 to TRBJ1-2; D is ambiguous. Germline V lookup: CDR1 LGHNA, CDR2 YNFKEQ. The CDR3 has 16 amino acids. Deletions cut 3 bases from V and 0 bases from J, with 14 bases between. CDR3 coding DNA: TGTGCCAGCAGCCACCAAGCAAACCCGTCTAACTATGGCTACACCTTC. Translating it yields CASSHQANPSNYGYTF.

This chain links TRBV30 with TRBJ2-5; 7 nucleotides match TRBD1. This CDR3 comprises 12 residues. Per germline, CDR1 GTSNPN and CDR2 SVGIG (reference sequence). V shed 8 bases, J shed 5 bases, and the junction held 8 bases outside the gene matches. CDR3 nucleotides: TGTGCCCGCCAGGGGGTTGAGGAGACCCAGTACTTC. Protein: CARQGVEETQYF. Complete variable domain (other parts from reference TRBV30 and TRBJ2-5): SQTIHQWPATLVQPVGSPLSLECTVEGTSNPNLYWYRQAAGRGLQLLFYSVGIGQISSEVPQNLSASRPQDRQFILSSKKLLLSDSGFYLCARQGVEETQYFGPGTRLLVL.

This clone has just a few counts. The chain has TRBV5-6 and TRBJ1-1; possible D gene TRBD1, 6 bases. The CDR3 loop spans 14 amino acids. V gave up 2 bases and J gave up 6 bases, with 14 bases separating them. The germline CDR1 and CDR2 sequences are SGHDT and YYEEEE. CDR3 bases: TGTGCCAGCAGCTTTCCTCAGGGGTTCGCTGAAGCTTTCTTT. Protein sequence: CASSFPQGFAEAFF.

The chain uses TRBV28 and TRBJ2-3; 10 bases are shared with TRBD1. V was clipped by 3 bases and J by 0 bases; unmatched bases: 3. CDR3 size: 16 residues. Germline CDR1 is MDHEN and CDR2 is SYDVKM. The CDR3 nucleotides are TGTGCCAGCAGTTTGTTGGGACAGGGGAGCACAGATACGCAGTATTTT. This codes for CASSLLGQGSTDTQYF.

About this clone: At the DNA level, this CDR3 is encoded by other sequences in the same sample as well. The chain recombines TRBV28 with TRBJ1-2; unclear D gene. V shed 3 bases and J shed 5 bases, with 10 bases lying between them. The CDR3 runs to 13 residues. The V gene's germline CDR1 is MDHEN and CDR2 SYDVKM. The CDR3 sequence is CASSFGSNYGYTF. Here the CDR3 DNA reads TGTGCCAGCAGTTTCGGGAGCAATTATGGCTACACCTTC.

V gene TRBV7-3 combines with J gene TRBJ2-2; 8 bases line up with TRBD2. Germline CDR1 and CDR2: SGHTA and FQGTGA. This CDR3 comprises 15 residues. Trimming removed 0 bases from V and 4 bases from J; junction bases left unmatched: 1. The CDR3 region is CASSLTSGATGELFF. The CDR3 DNA reads as TGTGCCAGCAGCTTAACTAGCGGGGCCACCGGGGAGCTGTTTTTT.

As concerns this clone: This same CDR3 is encoded by further DNA sequences in the sample. The chain combines TRBV7-3 with TRBJ2-1; D call uncertain. Germline assignment: CDR1 SGHTA and CDR2 FQGTGA. The CDR3 is made up of 15 amino acids. The V end was cut by 2 bases, the J end by 4 bases, with 12 bases between. The CDR3 reads CASSLVAEGYNEQFF. The CDR3 coding sequence is TGTGCCAGCAGCTTAGTTGCGGAAGGTTACAATGAGCAGTTCTTC.

The CDR3 reads CASSDSTGAQETQYF. The CDR3 region has the DNA TGTGCCAGCAGTGACTCCACAGGGGCTCAGGAGACCCAGTACTTC. V usage is TRBV2 and J usage is TRBJ2-5; TRBD1 aligns across 7 bases. Germline V lookup: CDR1 SNHLY, CDR2 FYNNEI. The CDR3 runs to 15 residues. With V trimmed by 3 bases and J by 5 bases, 9 bases remained unmatched.

V usage is TRBV7-2 and J usage is TRBJ2-1, with TRBD1 matching 7 bases. The CDR3 consists of 17 residues. Germline CDR1 and CDR2: SGHTA and FQGNSA. Trimming at V came to 2 bases and at J to 0 bases, leaving 7 bases not matched to a gene. The CDR3: CASSLNRGRSSYNEQFF. In nucleotides, the CDR3 is TGTGCCAGCAGCTTAAACAGGGGACGGAGCTCCTACAATGAGCAGTTCTTC.

The chain has TRBV18 and TRBJ1-1; D is possibly TRBD1 (6 bases). The CDR3 is made up of 13 amino acids. Trimming took 4 bases from V and 1 from J, leaving 7 bases between them. Per germline, CDR1 KGHSH and CDR2 LQKENI. The chain's CDR3 is CASSRTENTEAFF. The CDR3 DNA reads as TGTGCCAGCTCACGGACAGAGAACACTGAAGCTTTCTTT. Full variable domain (outside the CDR3, taken from reference TRBV18 and TRBJ1-1): NAGVMQNPRHLVRRRGQEARLRCSPMKGHSHVYWYRQLPEEGLKFMVYLQKENIIDESGMPKERFSAEFPKEGPSILRIQQVVRGDSAAYFCASSRTENTEAFFGQGTRLTVV.

The V and J genes are TRBV6-5 and TRBJ1-5; perhaps TRBD1 as D (5 bases). The V end lost 6 bases, the J end lost 1 base, and 13 bases lay between the germline ends. Germline-derived CDR1 and CDR2 are MNHEY and SVGAGI. There are 15 residues in the CDR3. DNA of the CDR3: TGTGCCAGCAGGTCCCAAGGGGCCAGCAATCAGCCCCAGCATTTT. This encodes CASRSQGASNQPQHF.

This chain uses TRBV30 with TRBJ1-1; perhaps TRBD1 as D (5 bases). V was shortened by 5 bases and J by 10 bases, with 20 bases between the two germline ends. The length of the CDR3 is 13 residues. Germline V gene sequence: CDR1 GTSNPN, CDR2 SVGIG (reference sequence). The CDR3 here is CAWGASSPQGAFF. CDR3 bases: TGTGCCTGGGGTGCGAGCAGCCCCCAGGGAGCTTTCTTT.

The chain has TRBV27 and TRBJ1-4, with D maybe TRBD1 (5 bases). The V and J ends lost 9 bases and 5 bases respectively, with 13 bases between them. The germline gives CDR1 MNHEY, CDR2 SMNVEV (reference sequence). The CDR3 totals 13 residues. This CDR3 reads CARKRGSNEKLFF. The CDR3 DNA reads as TGTGCCAGAAAGAGGGGATCGAATGAAAAACTGTTTTTT.

The V call is TRBV6-1, the J call TRBJ2-1; 9 nucleotides agree with TRBD2. Germline V gene sequence: CDR1 MNHNS, CDR2 SASEGT. The CDR3 is 14 residues long. Trimming cost V 8 bases and J 8 bases; bases outside gene matches: 10. The CDR3 DNA follows: TGTGCCAGCGGCAGGGGACTAGCAGGCGATGAGCAGTTCTTC. It translates to CASGRGLAGDEQFF.

The chain couples TRBV21-1 to TRBJ2-7; the table's D gene call, TRBD1, was not cross checked with the DNA. TRBV21-1 is described as a pseudogene. The CDR3 totals 15 residues. The CDR3 is CASSQGGDRGYEQYF. The CDR3 region has the DNA TGTGCCAGCAGCCAGGGAGGGGACAGGGGCTACGAGCAGTACTTC.

This rearrangement joins TRBV28 to TRBJ1-2; 10 bases fit TRBD1. Trimming took 8 bases from V and 0 from J; bases not matched to a gene: 12. The CDR3 loop spans 17 amino acids. Germline lookup yields CDR1 MDHEN and CDR2 SYDVKM. This CDR3 is CASHTKGQGMANYGYTF. The DNA of the CDR3 is TGTGCCAGCCACACAAAGGGACAGGGGATGGCTAACTATGGCTACACCTTC.

This clone was found many times. The chain links TRBV28 to TRBJ1-1; D is unresolved. There are 13 residues in the CDR3. Germline assignment: CDR1 MDHEN and CDR2 SYDVKM. V was clipped by 5 bases and J by 1 base, with 8 bases between them. Here the CDR3 DNA reads TGTGCCAGCAGTCCTTGGGGGAACACTGAAGCTTTCTTT. It yields the protein CASSPWGNTEAFF. Full variable domain (remainder filled in from reference TRBV28 and TRBJ1-1): DVKVTQSSRYLVKRTGEKVFLECVQDMDHENMFWYRQDPGLGLRLIYFSYDVKMKEKGDIPEGYSVSREKKERFSLILESASTNQTSMYLCASSPWGNTEAFFGQGTRLTVV.

The chain couples TRBV5-1 to TRBJ1-1; TRBD1 is a possible D gene (5 bases). The germline CDR1 and CDR2 sequences are SGHRS and YFSETQ. CDR3 size: 16 residues. With 1 base removed from V and 1 base from J, the gap between germline ends came to 14 bases. The CDR3 nucleotides read TGCGCCAGCAGCTTGAGAGGAGGGGCCTCGAACACTGAAGCTTTCTTT. Encoded protein: CASSLRGGASNTEAFF.

As regards this clone: A much larger clone lies a single base off, so this may be a read error. The V call is TRBV19, the J call TRBJ1-2; D gene uncertain. The germline V gene has CDR1 LNHDA and CDR2 SQIVND (reference sequence). V was cut by 4 bases and J by 0 bases, with 0 bases left in between. There are 11 residues in the CDR3. The CDR3 bases are TGTGCCAGTAGTACTAACTATGGCTACACCTTC. Translation gives CASSTNYGYTF.

The J gene is TRBJ2-1, the V gene TRBV2, with 8 bases that match TRBD2. Losses at the gene ends were 4 bases for V and 0 bases for J; bases not matched to a gene: 8. The germline CDR1 and CDR2 sequences are SNHLY and FYNNEI. This CDR3 is built from 17 residues. CDR3 protein: CASSGRGSGSSYNEQFF. CDR3 nucleotides: TGTGCCAGCAGTGGGAGGGGGAGCGGGAGCTCCTACAATGAGCAGTTCTTC.

The rearrangement uses TRBV15 and TRBJ2-1, with 11 bases lining up with TRBD2. V shed 0 bases and J 9 bases; nucleotides not matched to a gene: 7. Germline CDR1 is LNHNV and CDR2 is YYDKDF (reference sequence). The CDR3 has 16 residues. The CDR3 DNA is TGTGCCACCAGCAGAGATATAGCGGGAGGGCCAGGTGAGCAGTTCTTC. Its protein is CATSRDIAGGPGEQFF. Variable domain in full (rest from reference TRBV15 and TRBJ2-1): DAMVIQNPRYQVTQFGKPVTLSCSQTLNHNVMYWYQQKSSQAPKLLFHYYDKDFNNEADTPDNFQSRRPNTSFCFLDIRSPGLGDTAMYLCATSRDIAGGPGEQFFGPGTRLTVL.

The chain employs TRBV6-4 and TRBJ1-1; D is ambiguous. V lost 2 bases, J lost 1 base, and 5 bases lay in between. Germline V CDR1 and CDR2: MRHNA, SNTAGT. The CDR3 totals 13 residues. CDR3 DNA: TGTGCCAGCAGTGACGGGAGGAACACTGAAGCTTTCTTT. It translates to CASSDGRNTEAFF.